Each of the 20 T cell receptor beta chains below was sequenced from the same sample in a study of T cell repertoires in cytomegalovirus infection. One entry per CDR3 protein, called by TCRdb with MiXCR from the reads. The sample holds approximately 200,000 distinct CDR3 sequences, roughly 20% seen once. Sequenced input: CD8+ T cells from PBMCs. The receptors shown here come from a human donor in good health (CMV status not recorded). Some clones in this sample may be carry-over from other donors' samples.

The chain recombines TRBV19 with TRBJ1-1; D not certain. V lost 4 bases, J lost 8 bases, and 14 bases lay in between. The CDR3 spans 13 residues. Germline V gene lookup returns CDR1 LNHDA and CDR2 SQIVND (reference sequence). This chain's CDR3 is CASSKTGHLEAFF. In DNA, the CDR3 is TGTGCCAGTAGTAAAACCGGGCACTTAGAAGCTTTCTTT.

J is TRBJ2-7 and V is TRBV7-2; 15 bases line up with TRBD2. CDR3 size: 18 residues. Germline V lookup: CDR1 SGHTA, CDR2 FQGNSA. With 1 base clipped from V and 0 bases from J, the junction kept 4 bases outside the gene matches. The CDR3 sequence is CASSLEGLAGGLSYEQYF. CDR3 DNA: TGTGCCAGCAGCTTAGAAGGACTAGCGGGGGGGCTCTCCTACGAGCAGTACTTC.

V usage is TRBV14 and J usage is TRBJ2-1; TRBD2 matches at 11 bases. The germline V gene has CDR1 SGHDN and CDR2 FVKESK. The CDR3 is made up of 16 amino acids. V lost 6 bases and J lost 0; bases outside the gene matches: 4. The DNA for the CDR3 is TGTGCCAGCAGTCGACTAGCGGGGTTCTCCTACAATGAGCAGTTCTTC. Encoded protein: CASSRLAGFSYNEQFF.

The chain recombines TRBV30 with TRBJ1-1, with D possibly TRBD1 on 6 matching bases. Germline V CDR1 and CDR2: GTSNPN, SVGIG (reference sequence). Trimming shortened V by 2 bases and J by 7 bases, and 14 bases separated the two germline ends. The CDR3 is 13 residues long. The CDR3 sequence: CAWSSVGALEAFF. The CDR3 bases are TGTGCCTGGAGTTCCGTGGGGGCTCTTGAAGCTTTCTTT.

This clonotype has a count of ten or more. The chain is built from TRBV7-2 and TRBJ2-5, with TRBD1 matching over 9 bases. The V gene's germline CDR1 is SGHTA and CDR2 FQGNSA. J lost 7 bases, V lost 5 bases, and 11 bases had no gene match. The CDR3 has 15 residues. The CDR3 region has the DNA TGTGCCAGCAGCCCCCTATTAGGGGGACAGGGGACCCAGTACTTC. Translating it yields CASSPLLGGQGTQYF. Full variable domain (outside the CDR3, taken from reference TRBV7-2 and TRBJ2-5): GAGVSQSPSNKVTEKGKDVELRCDPISGHTALYWYRQSLGQGLEFLIYFQGNSAPDKSGLPSDRFSAERTGGSVSTLTIQRTQQEDSAVYLCASSPLLGGQGTQYFGPGTRLLVL.

As concerns this clonotype: Just one base apart from a much larger clone, this may be a read error. V usage is TRBV27 and J usage is TRBJ2-6; weak D call: TRBD2 (5 bases). Germline-derived CDR1 and CDR2 are MNHEY and SMNVEV (reference sequence). Trimming pared 7 bases from V and 3 bases from J, leaving 25 bases between. The CDR3 runs to 19 residues. CDR3: CASTISWVYGLDGANVLTF. Written as DNA, the CDR3 is TGTGCCAGCACTATAAGCTGGGTTTATGGACTCGATGGGGCCAACGTCCTGACTTTC.

The chain carries TRBV12-3 or TRBV12-4 and TRBJ1-1, with D unresolved. This CDR3 comprises 14 residues. V gave up 2 bases and J gave up 5 bases, with 12 bases separating them. CDR3 bases: TGTGCCAGCAGTTTAAATAGGGATTGGACTGAAGCTTTCTTT. Its translation: CASSLNRDWTEAFF.

V is TRBV7-9 and J is TRBJ2-7, with D perhaps TRBD1 (6 bases). The germline gives CDR1 SEHNR, CDR2 FQNEAQ (reference sequence). The CDR3 runs 14 residues. Trimming stripped 5 bases from V and 4 bases from J, with 15 bases between. CDR3 sequence (DNA): TGTGCCAGCAGCCCTCCGGGACAAATATACGAGCAGTACTTC. Its translation is CASSPPGQIYEQYF.

This clonotype is medium-sized. This rearrangement joins TRBV7-2 to TRBJ1-2, with D possibly being TRBD1 (5 bases). The ends were cut back, 5 bases at V and 6 bases at J, with 10 bases in the middle. Germline V CDR1 and CDR2: SGHTA, FQGNSA. CDR3 length: 12 amino acids. The CDR3 protein is CASSPRTHGYTF. CDR3 in DNA: TGTGCCAGCAGCCCGAGGACACATGGCTACACCTTC.

This clonotype was observed once. It may be a read error: a sequence one base away is much more abundant. CDR3 sequence: CASSLNGYTEDFF. The CDR3 DNA is TGTGCCAGCAGCTTAAACGGGTACACTGAAGATTTCTTT. The chain has TRBV7-6 and TRBJ1-1; unclear D gene. Germline V gene sequence: CDR1 SGHVS, CDR2 FNYEAQ. The CDR3 runs to 13 residues.

V is TRBV28 and J is TRBJ1-5; D not resolved. The DNA end is more similar to TRBJ2-3, so the J call may be wrong. Per the germline V gene, CDR1 is MDHEN and CDR2 is SYDVKM. This CDR3 has 13 residues. The CDR3 nucleotides read TGTGCCAGCAGGGGGTCACTCAATCAGCCCCAGTATTTT. It codes for CASRGSLNQPQYF.

The chain recombines TRBV2 with TRBJ2-2, with TRBD2 matching over 7 bases. Germline lookup yields CDR1 SNHLY and CDR2 FYNNEI. The CDR3 length is 15 residues. Trimming took 6 bases from V and 5 from J; bases not matched to a gene: 9. CDR3 loop: CASSATSSGTGELFF. CDR3 DNA: TGTGCCAGCAGCGCGACTAGCTCGGGAACCGGGGAGCTGTTTTTT.

This clonotype was recorded a few times. V and J are TRBV20-1 and TRBJ2-3; 8 bases agree with TRBD2. Germline lookup yields CDR1 DFQATT and CDR2 SNEGSKA (reference sequence). The CDR3 is made up of 18 amino acids. Losses at the gene ends were 0 bases for V and 4 bases for J; bases not matched to a gene: 15. Here the CDR3 DNA reads TGCAGTGCTAGAGATATCGGGTTCGGACTAGCTTGGGCAGATACGCAGTATTTT. Translated: CSARDIGFGLAWADTQYF.

Only a few counts were recorded for this clonotype. V usage is TRBV6-4 and J usage is TRBJ2-2; D call uncertain. Germline lookup yields CDR1 MRHNA and CDR2 SNTAGT. V shed 0 bases and J shed 4 bases, with 9 bases lying between them. The CDR3 is made up of 15 amino acids. The CDR3 region is CASSDSGAITGELFF. The CDR3 region has the DNA TGTGCCAGCAGTGACTCCGGAGCGATCACCGGGGAGCTGTTTTTT.

V is TRBV19 and J is TRBJ1-1; D is uncertain. Trimming took 8 bases from V and 7 from J, leaving 14 bases between them. The CDR3 covers 12 residues. The germline V gene encodes CDR1 LNHDA and CDR2 SQIVND (reference sequence). CDR3 DNA sequence: TGTGCCAGTCATTCGGGTCGGGGTGAAGCTTTCTTT. Its protein product is CASHSGRGEAFF.

This chain links TRBV7-6 with TRBJ2-6; D is ambiguous. This CDR3 comprises 16 residues. V was trimmed by 1 base and J by 4 bases, leaving 11 bases between them. The germline gives CDR1 SGHVS, CDR2 FNYEAQ. The CDR3 protein is CASSLGFGAGANVLTF. In nucleotides, the CDR3 is TGTGCCAGCAGCTTAGGGTTCGGTGCGGGGGCCAACGTCCTGACTTTC.

This clonotype was picked up many times. The chain links TRBV27 to TRBJ2-1, with 10 bases identical to TRBD2. Germline CDR1 and CDR2: MNHEY and SMNVEV (reference sequence). The V and J ends lost 8 bases and 5 bases, in that order; junction bases with no gene match: 3. This CDR3 has 13 amino acids. In DNA, the CDR3 is TGTGCCAGCGCGGGGACTAGCGACAATGAGCAGTTCTTC. Its protein product is CASAGTSDNEQFF.

This clonotype was seen repeatedly, ten times or more. This sequence joins TRBV11-3 and TRBJ2-1; D might be TRBD2 (6 bases). Germline V CDR1 and CDR2: SGHNT, YENEEA. Trimming shortened V by 5 bases and J by 8 bases, and 19 bases separated the two germline ends. The CDR3 is made up of 15 amino acids. In nucleotides, the CDR3 is TGTGCCAGCAGCCTATACAACCGGGACTTAGATGAGCAGTTCTTC. Amino acids: CASSLYNRDLDEQFF.

This clonotype showed up many times. The gene calls are TRBV6-5 and TRBJ2-2, with 7 nucleotides matching TRBD2. Losses at the gene ends were 2 bases for V and 5 bases for J; bases not matched to a gene: 5. CDR3 length: 15 residues. In germline, CDR1 is MNHEY, CDR2 SVGAGI. The CDR3 sequence: CASSYVAGETGELFF. As DNA, the CDR3 is TGTGCCAGCAGTTACGTCGCGGGGGAGACCGGGGAGCTGTTTTTT.

The V call is TRBV29-1, the J call TRBJ2-3; possibly TRBD1 or TRBD2 for D (5 bases each). The V gene's germline CDR1 is SQVTM and CDR2 ANQGSEA. V dropped 4 bases and J dropped 3 bases, with 5 bases sitting between them. CDR3 length: 11 amino acids. The CDR3: CSVGGTDTQYF. In DNA form, the CDR3 reads TGCAGCGTTGGGGGGACAGATACGCAGTATTTT.